The clone carrying this T cell receptor beta chain appeared a few times. No antigen is known for it. Naive CD8 populations comprised CD45RO-negative cells positively selected for CCR7, excluding terminally differentiated effector memory CD45RA+ cells. This entry comes from a study of shared clonotypes between healthy human individuals. The deep-level immunoSEQ assay was used. Produced via immunoSEQ multiplex PCR; TCRdb's table is partial and in-frame only. The repertoire holds about 2 million clones, with about 95% as singletons. Germline CDR1 is MNHEY and CDR2 is SMNVEV (reference sequence). The CDR3 runs to 11 residues. Trimming removed 11 bases from V and 4 bases from J, with 11 bases in between. Findings and limits, study-wide: Around 4.9% of naive CD4 clonotypes were shared across several donors.

Sequenced: naive CD8+ T cells sorted from blood. This TCR came from a man aged 18 to 35 in good health. The chain uses TRBV27 and TRBJ1-1; D may be TRBD1 (6 bases). In DNA, the CDR3 is TGTGCCGCAGGGGTTGGCACTGAAGCTTTCTTT. Translated: CAAGVGTEAFF.